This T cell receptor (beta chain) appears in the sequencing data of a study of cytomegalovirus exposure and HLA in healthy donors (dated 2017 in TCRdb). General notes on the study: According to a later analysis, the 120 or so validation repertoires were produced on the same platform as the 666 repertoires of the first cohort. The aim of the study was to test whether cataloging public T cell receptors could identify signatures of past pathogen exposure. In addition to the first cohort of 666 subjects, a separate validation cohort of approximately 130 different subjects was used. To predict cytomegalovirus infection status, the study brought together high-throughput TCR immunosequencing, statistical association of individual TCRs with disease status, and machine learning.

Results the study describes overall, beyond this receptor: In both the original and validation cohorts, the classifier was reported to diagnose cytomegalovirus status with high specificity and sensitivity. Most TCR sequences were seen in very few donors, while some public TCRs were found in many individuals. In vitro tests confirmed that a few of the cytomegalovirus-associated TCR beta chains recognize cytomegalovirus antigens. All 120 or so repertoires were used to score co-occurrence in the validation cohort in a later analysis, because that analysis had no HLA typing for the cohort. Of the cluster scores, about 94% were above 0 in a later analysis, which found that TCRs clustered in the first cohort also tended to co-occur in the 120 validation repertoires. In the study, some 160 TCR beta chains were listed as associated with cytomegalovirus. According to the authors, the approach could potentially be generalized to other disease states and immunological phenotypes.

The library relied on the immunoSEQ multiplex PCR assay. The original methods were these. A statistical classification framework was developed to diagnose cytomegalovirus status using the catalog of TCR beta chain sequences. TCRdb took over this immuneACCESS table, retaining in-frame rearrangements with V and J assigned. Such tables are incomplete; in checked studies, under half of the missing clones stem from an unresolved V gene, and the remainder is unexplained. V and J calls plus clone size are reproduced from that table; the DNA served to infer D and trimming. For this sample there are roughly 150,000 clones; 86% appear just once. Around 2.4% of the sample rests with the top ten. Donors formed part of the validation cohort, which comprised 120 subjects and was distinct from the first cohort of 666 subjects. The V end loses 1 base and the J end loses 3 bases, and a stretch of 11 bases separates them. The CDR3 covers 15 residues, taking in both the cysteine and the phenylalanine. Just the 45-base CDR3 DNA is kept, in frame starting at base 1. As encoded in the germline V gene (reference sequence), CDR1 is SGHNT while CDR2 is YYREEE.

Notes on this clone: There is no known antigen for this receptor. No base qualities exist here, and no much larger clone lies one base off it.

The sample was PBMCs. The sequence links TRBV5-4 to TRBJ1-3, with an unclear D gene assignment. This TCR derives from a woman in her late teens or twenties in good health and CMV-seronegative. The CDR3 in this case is CASSLIGSSGNTIYF. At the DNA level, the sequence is TGTGCCAGCAGCTTGATCGGGTCGAGTGGAAACACCATATATTTT. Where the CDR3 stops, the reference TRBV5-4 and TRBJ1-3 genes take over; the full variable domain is ETGVTQSPTHLIKTRGQQVTLRCSSQSGHNTVSWYQQALGQGPQFIFQYYREEENGRGNFPPRFSGLQFPNYSSELNVNALELDDSALYLCASSLIGSSGNTIYFGEGSWLTVV.